This entry features one T cell receptor (beta chain) sequence. Between the trimmed V and J ends, which lost 2 bases and 0 bases, there was a span of 8 bases. The CDR3 is 14 residues long. CDR1 is MNHEY, CDR2 SVGAGI, per germline. The data were taken from a study of T cell changes during pregnancy in multiple sclerosis. The method was immunoSEQ multiplex PCR; TCRdb's version includes in-frame clones alone and lacks a portion of them. The sample shows about 35,000 clones, about 90% of them seen only once. The rearrangement links TRBV6-5 to TRBJ2-7; D perhaps matches TRBD2 (5 bases). Sequenced material: CD8+ T cells from peripheral blood mononuclear cells, taken in the third trimester of pregnancy. The clonotype comes from a female donor with multiple sclerosis, enrolled in a pregnancy study. The CDR3 sequence: CASSYGRGSYEQYF. CDR3 bases: TGTGCCAGCAGTTACGGTCGGGGCTCCTACGAGCAGTACTTC.